This is a list of T cell receptor beta chains from one sample in a study of OX40 agonist ivuxolimab in advanced cancers. Libraries were prepared by immunoSEQ multiplex PCR; TCRdb keeps only in-frame clonotypes and omits some of them. This table holds 100,000 or so clones, roughly four fifths found once. Sequenced here: CD4+ or CD8+ T cells sorted from blood, sampled in a trial of the OX40 agonist ivuxolimab. The source of these receptors is an adult with an advanced solid tumor such as melanoma, head and neck, liver or kidney cancer. Both conserved end residues are part of each CDR3. Each record gives: D gene, V gene, clone size, J gene, CDR3 DNA, CDR3 protein. A D gene is named only where the DNA matches it firmly. Some rows have no size entry. The others give once, few or many, or a class for an expanded clone.

TRBD2,TRBV11-2,-,TRBJ2-3,TGTGCCAGCAGCCCCTGGACCACTAGCGGGAGCACAGATACGCAGTATTTT,CASSPWTTSGSTDTQYF
TRBD1,TRBV7-9,-,TRBJ1-6,TGTGCCAGCAGCTCACTCGGACAGGGGAATTCACCCCTCCACTTT,CASSSLGQGNSPLHF
-,TRBV5-1,once,TRBJ2-1,TGCGCCAGCAGCTTGTTCCCGGGCAGCAATGAGCAGTTCTTC,CASSLFPGSNEQFF
TRBD1,TRBV15,-,TRBJ1-2,TGTGCCACCAGCAGAGGAGGGACAGGGGATGGCTACACCTTC,CATSRGGTGDGYTF
-,TRBV6-1,-,TRBJ1-3,TGTGCCACCCCTACGAGTTTTGGAAACACCATATATTTT,CATPTSFGNTIYF
TRBD1,TRBV14,-,TRBJ2-3,TGTGCCAGCAGCCAAGAGGTCGACAGGGGGAGAAAGGATACGCAGTATTTT,CASSQEVDRGRKDTQYF
-,TRBV6-6,-,TRBJ2-3,TGTGCCAGCAGTTACGTCTTTCAGGATACGCAGTATTTT,CASSYVFQDTQYF
-,TRBV20-1,-,TRBJ1-2,TGCAGTGCTGGGAGTAACGGTGGCTACACCTTC,CSAGSNGGYTF
TRBD1,TRBV5-1,-,TRBJ2-7,TGCGCCAGCAGCTTGAGGACAGGGGGTTCCTACGAGCAGTACTTC,CASSLRTGGSYEQYF
-,TRBV29-1,-,TRBJ1-5,TGCAGCGTTGAGGGGGGTATAGGGCAGCCCCAGCATTTT,CSVEGGIGQPQHF
TRBD1,TRBV9,-,TRBJ1-2,TGTGCCAGCAGCGCGACAGGGAAGACGATTTATGGCTACACCTTC,CASSATGKTIYGYTF
-,TRBV18,-,TRBJ2-2,TGTGCCAGCTCATTGTACAGGGATATCGGGGAGCTGTTTTTT,CASSLYRDIGELFF
-,TRBV4-1,-,TRBJ2-2,TGCGCCAGCAGCCAAGATCCCAGGTCTTATCCGAACACCGGGGAGCTGTTTTTT,CASSQDPRSYPNTGELFF
-,TRBV27,once,TRBJ1-2,TGTGCCAGCAGTCCAGGGATTAACTATGGCTACACCTTC,CASSPGINYGYTF
-,TRBV6-5,-,TRBJ1-2,TGTGCCAGCAGTAGAGGGGGTCGGGACTATGGCTACACCTTC,CASSRGGRDYGYTF
-,TRBV2,-,TRBJ2-7,TGTGCCAGCAGTTCTCAGGGCTACGAGCAGTACTTC,CASSSQGYEQYF
-,TRBV6-1,few,TRBJ2-7,TGTGCCAGCATTGCCGGGGCCAGGGGATTCGGCGAGCAGTACTTC,CASIAGARGFGEQYF
TRBD2,TRBV5-1,-,TRBJ2-7,TGCGCCAGCAGCTTTGCGGGAGGGCGGGACGAGCAGTACTTC,CASSFAGGRDEQYF
-,TRBV7-6,-,TRBJ2-1,TGTGCCAGCAGCTCTGGGGCAGGCATTAATGAGCAGTTCTTC,CASSSGAGINEQFF
-,TRBV18,-,TRBJ2-1,TGTGCCAGCTCACCGGAGGGAAGGCTTGGTGGAAATGAGCAGTTCTTC,CASSPEGRLGGNEQFF
-,TRBV7-9,once,TRBJ2-7,TGTGCCAGCAGCTCCCGACTCGCCCCCTCCTACGAGCAGTACTTC,CASSSRLAPSYEQYF
TRBD2,TRBV6-1,-,TRBJ2-3,TGTGCCAGCAGTGAAGTGACTAGCGGAACTCGGAATACGCAGTATTTT,CASSEVTSGTRNTQYF
-,TRBV14,-,TRBJ2-7,TGTGCCAGCAGCCTGGGTTCCTACGAGCAGTACTTC,CASSLGSYEQYF
-,TRBV4-3,-,TRBJ2-7,TGCGCCAGCAGCCAAGAGAGCTCCTACGAGCAGTACTTC,CASSQESSYEQYF
-,TRBV19,-,TRBJ1-5,TGTGCCAGTAGTACCCCTACCGGCCAGCCCCAGCATTTT,CASSTPTGQPQHF
-,TRBV10-3,-,TRBJ1-2,TGTGCCATCAGTGAGGGACCCGGGGGCTACACCTTC,CAISEGPGGYTF
-,TRBV15,-,TRBJ2-2,TGTGCCACCAGCAGAGGCGGCAGGGGTGGAACCGGGGAGCTGTTTTTT,CATSRGGRGGTGELFF
-,TRBV27,-,TRBJ2-7,TGTGCCAGCAGTTTTTACCACCGGGACTCCAACTCCTACGAGCAGTACTTC,CASSFYHRDSNSYEQYF
TRBD2,TRBV9,-,TRBJ2-2,TGTGCCAGCAGCGTACCGTCTAGCGGGAAACAAACGAACACCGGGGAGCTGTTTTTT,CASSVPSSGKQTNTGELFF
TRBD2,TRBV2,-,TRBJ2-7,TGTGCCAGCAGAGTAGCGGGGGTCGGGTACGAGCAGTACTTC,CASRVAGVGYEQYF
-,TRBV19,-,TRBJ2-3,TGTGCCAGTAGTACAGGGCCGGGTACGCAGTATTTT,CASSTGPGTQYF
TRBD2,TRBV4-3,-,TRBJ2-3,TGCGCCAGCAGCCAAGGTAGAAAGCGGGGGGGCCTGGATACGCAGTATTTT,CASSQGRKRGGLDTQYF
-,TRBV10-3,-,TRBJ1-2,TGTGCCATCAGTGATTTGGAGCTCTATGGCTACACCTTC,CAISDLELYGYTF